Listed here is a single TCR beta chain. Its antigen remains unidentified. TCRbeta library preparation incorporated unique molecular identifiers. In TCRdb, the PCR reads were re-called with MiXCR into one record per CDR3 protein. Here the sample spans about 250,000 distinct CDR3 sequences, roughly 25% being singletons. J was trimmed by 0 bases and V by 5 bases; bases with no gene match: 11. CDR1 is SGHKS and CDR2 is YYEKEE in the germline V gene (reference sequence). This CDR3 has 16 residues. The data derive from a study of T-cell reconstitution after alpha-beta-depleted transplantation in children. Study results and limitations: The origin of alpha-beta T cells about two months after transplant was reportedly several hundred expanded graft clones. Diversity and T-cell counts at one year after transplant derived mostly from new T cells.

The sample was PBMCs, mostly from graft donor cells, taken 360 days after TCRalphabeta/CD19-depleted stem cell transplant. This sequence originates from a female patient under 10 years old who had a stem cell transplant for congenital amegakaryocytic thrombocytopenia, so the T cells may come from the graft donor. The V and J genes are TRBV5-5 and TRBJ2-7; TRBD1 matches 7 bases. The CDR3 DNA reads TGTGCCAGCAGATCCTCCCCGGGACAGTACTCCTACGAGCAGTACTTC. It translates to CASRSSPGQYSYEQYF.